A single sample is the source of the 18 T cell receptor beta chains below, sequenced in a study of CD8 T cells in Susac syndrome. Random hexamers primed reverse transcription of about 0.5 to 1 ug RNA. TCRdb reprocessed the immunoSEQ multiplex PCR reads with MiXCR, giving one entry per CDR3 protein. The sample carries about 210,000 distinct CDR3 sequences, approximately 95% recorded once. The specimen was CD4+ T cells from PBMCs. The receptors originated from a human donor with multiple sclerosis.

V is TRBV19 and J is TRBJ1-1; D possibly corresponds to TRBD1 (6 bases). The CDR3 spans 12 residues. V lost 7 bases and J lost 5, with 11 bases in between. CDR1 and CDR2 from the germline V gene are LNHDA and SQIVND (reference sequence). The CDR3 spells CASTGQFTEAFF. Written as DNA, the CDR3 is TGTGCCAGTACCGGACAGTTTACTGAAGCTTTCTTT.

The rearrangement links TRBV9 to TRBJ2-7; a possible D gene is TRBD1 (6 bases). Germline CDR1 is SGDLS and CDR2 is YYNGEE. V shed 4 bases and J shed 3 bases, with 17 bases lying between them. The CDR3 loop spans 15 amino acids. The CDR3 sequence: CASSPRLGTNYEQYF. CDR3 in DNA: TGTGCCAGCAGCCCTCGTCTGGGGACAAACTACGAGCAGTACTTC. The full variable domain, rest sourced from reference TRBV9 and TRBJ2-7, is DSGVTQTPKHLITATGQRVTLRCSPRSGDLSVYWYQQSLDQGLQFLIQYYNGEERAKGNILERFSAQQFPDLHSELNLSSLELGDSALYFCASSPRLGTNYEQYFGPGTRLTVT.

The chain links TRBV20-1 to TRBJ2-5; D tentatively fits TRBD1 or TRBD2 (5 bases each). CDR1 DFQATT and CDR2 SNEGSKA come from the germline V gene (reference sequence). Trimming pared 0 bases from V and 9 bases from J, leaving 17 bases between. CDR3 size: 14 residues. The CDR3 DNA sequence: TGCAGTGCTAGAGACTCAGGGACCTCGAGGGCCCAGTACTTC. Protein: CSARDSGTSRAQYF.

The V and J genes are TRBV2 and TRBJ2-7; D is ambiguous. The CDR3 covers 10 residues. The V gene lost 5 bases and the J gene lost 5 bases, with 4 bases spanning the gap. In germline, CDR1 is SNHLY, CDR2 FYNNEI. The CDR3 DNA reads as TGTGCCAGCAGTTCGAACGAGCAGTACTTC. Its translation: CASSSNEQYF.

This chain uses TRBV2 with TRBJ2-7, with 7 nucleotides matching TRBD1. Germline V gene sequence: CDR1 SNHLY, CDR2 FYNNEI. The CDR3 is made up of 15 amino acids. The junction had 7 bases not matched to a gene; V was cut back by 2 bases and J by 3 bases. CDR3 amino acids: CASSERGGGIYEQYF. CDR3 coding DNA: TGTGCCAGCAGTGAAAGAGGGGGCGGAATCTACGAGCAGTACTTC.

The chain carries TRBV6-5 and TRBJ2-7; 9 bases align to TRBD1. Germline values: CDR1 MNHEY, CDR2 SVGAGI. This CDR3 contains 15 residues. The ends lost 6 bases at V and 3 bases at J; junction bases unmatched: 9. The CDR3 loop is CASRSPGQGYYEQYF. The DNA for the CDR3 is TGTGCCAGCAGATCCCCGGGACAGGGTTACTACGAGCAGTACTTC.

The CDR3 region is CATSDPGQNNEQFF. In DNA, the CDR3 is TGTGCCACCAGTGATCCGGGACAGAACAATGAGCAGTTCTTC. The gene calls are TRBV24-1 and TRBJ2-1; 7 positions agree with TRBD1. After removal of 3 bases from V and 5 bases from J, the junction contained 3 bases not matched to a gene. CDR1 and CDR2 (germline): KGHDR, SFDVKD. CDR3 length equals 14 residues.

This chain joins TRBV20-1 and TRBJ2-1, with a tentative D call TRBD1 (5 bases). Germline V CDR1 and CDR2: DFQATT, SNEGSKA (reference sequence). Trimming removed 7 bases from V and 8 bases from J, with 15 bases in between. The CDR3 has 12 residues. The CDR3, as DNA: TGCAGTGAGCTGGGGCTACATGATGAGCAGTTCTTC. Its translation is CSELGLHDEQFF.

The chain employs TRBV29-1 and TRBJ2-3; 7 bases fit TRBD1. CDR1 and CDR2 (germline): SQVTM, ANQGSEA. This CDR3 has 15 amino acids. The V and J ends lost 4 bases and 3 bases, in that order; junction bases with no gene match: 10. Here the CDR3 reads CSVGRGPFMTDTQYF. CDR3 DNA sequence: TGCAGCGTTGGAAGGGGGCCCTTTATGACAGATACGCAGTATTTT.

The chain employs TRBV11-1 and TRBJ1-1; a weak D match, TRBD1 (6 bases). The CDR3 covers 15 residues. With 4 bases removed from V and 3 bases from J, the gap between germline ends came to 15 bases. Germline-derived CDR1 and CDR2 are SGHAT and FQDESV (reference sequence). The CDR3 bases are TGTGCCAGCAGCTCAACTACAGGGACCTACACTGAAGCTTTCTTT. It specifies CASSSTTGTYTEAFF.

The rearrangement links TRBV20-1 to TRBJ1-2; 10 bases line up with TRBD1. CDR1 is DFQATT and CDR2 is SNEGSKA in the germline V gene (reference sequence). The length of the CDR3 is 14 residues. The J segment lost 7 bases and the V segment lost 6 bases, leaving 11 bases of the junction unmatched. As DNA, the CDR3 is TGCAGTGCCTCTGGGACAGGGGAGGCTGGTGGCTACACCTTC. Translated: CSASGTGEAGGYTF.

The J gene is TRBJ2-1, the V gene TRBV7-2; the match to TRBD2 covers 13 bases. The CDR3 sequence is 16 residues long. CDR1 is SGHTA, CDR2 FQGNSA, per germline. Trimming cost V 4 bases and J 5 bases; bases outside gene matches: 5. As DNA, the CDR3 is TGTGCCAGCAGCTCTCGGACTAGCGGGAGACACAATGAGCAGTTCTTC. Translating gives CASSSRTSGRHNEQFF.

The V gene is TRBV29-1, the J gene TRBJ2-4; no clear D gene. The CDR3 has 10 residues. V was cut by 5 bases and J by 7 bases, with 6 bases left in between. CDR1 SQVTM and CDR2 ANQGSEA come from the germline V gene. CDR3 region: CSVWDNIQYF. CDR3 DNA sequence: TGCAGCGTTTGGGATAACATTCAGTACTTC.

The V call is TRBV6-1, the J call TRBJ2-1; D remains unclear. V lost 4 bases and J lost 0, with 16 bases in between. This CDR3 contains 17 residues. Germline loops: CDR1 MNHNS, CDR2 SASEGT. This chain's CDR3 is CASSGTHGPRSYNEQFF. Here the CDR3 DNA reads TGTGCCAGCAGTGGAACACACGGACCCCGCTCCTACAATGAGCAGTTCTTC.

The chain joins TRBV29-1 to TRBJ2-3; weak D call: TRBD1 (6 bases). CDR3 length: 14 amino acids. Trimming stripped 3 bases from V and 4 bases from J, with 14 bases between. The V gene's germline CDR1 is SQVTM and CDR2 ANQGSEA. In DNA, the CDR3 is TGCAGCGTTGAGACAACTTACAGGGCAGATACGCAGTATTTT. It codes for CSVETTYRADTQYF.

The genes are TRBV20-1 and TRBJ1-2; D remains unclear. The germline V gene has CDR1 DFQATT and CDR2 SNEGSKA (reference sequence). The CDR3 sequence is 13 residues long. The ends were cut back, 6 bases at V and 7 bases at J, with 18 bases in the middle. CDR3 bases: TGCAGTGCCGTGGGAACTTGGGCCCTTGGCTACACCTTC. The encoded protein is CSAVGTWALGYTF.

The chain carries TRBV12-3 or TRBV12-4 and TRBJ2-4; D call uncertain. The CDR3 length is 13 residues. V shed 1 base and J shed 1 base, with 2 bases lying between them. CDR3 loop: CASSLGAKNIQYF. In DNA form, the CDR3 reads TGTGCCAGCAGTTTAGGTGCCAAAAACATTCAGTACTTC.

The chain joins TRBV24-1 to TRBJ2-7; perhaps TRBD1 as D (6 bases). Germline CDR1 KGHDR, CDR2 SFDVKD. The CDR3 contains 17 residues. Trimming removed 1 base at V and 3 bases at J, with 18 bases between. The CDR3 region is CATSDLIPRTDFYEQYF. CDR3 nucleotides: TGTGCCACCAGTGATTTAATCCCCAGGACAGACTTCTACGAGCAGTACTTC.